What follows are 32 T cell receptor beta chains derived from one specimen sequenced in a study of T cells in Graves' hyperthyroidism and ophthalmopathy. Authors of the study amplified TCR beta CDR3 regions from RNA transcripts. Initially, a first-round RT-PCR of the TCR CDR3 employed the HTBI primer set. TCRdb used MiXCR to reprocess the multiplex PCR reads, holding one entry per CDR3 protein. Here the sample spans roughly 200,000 distinct CDR3 sequences, around 17% being singletons. Sequencing was carried out using blood. The receptors stem from a man in his forties or fifties with Graves' hyperthyroidism.

The chain is built from TRBV19 and TRBJ2-5; a weak D match, TRBD2 (6 bases). CDR3 length: 14 amino acids. Looked up from germline, CDR1 is LNHDA and CDR2 is SQIVND (reference sequence). Trimming removed 3 bases from V and 5 bases from J, with 13 bases in between. The CDR3 protein is CASSIGGEEETQYF. CDR3 nucleotide sequence: TGTGCCAGTAGTATCGGAGGGGAGGAGGAGACCCAGTACTTC. Full variable domain (missing parts from reference TRBV19 and TRBJ2-5): DGGITQSPKYLFRKEGQNVTLSCEQNLNHDAMYWYRQDPGQGLRLIYYSQIVNDFQKGDIAEGYSVSREKKESFPLTVTSAQKNPTAFYLCASSIGGEEETQYFGPGTRLLVL.

This clonotype has just one count. This rearrangement joins TRBV7-2 to TRBJ1-2; 10 nucleotides align to TRBD1. The V gene end was trimmed by 3 bases and the J gene end by 8 bases; junction bases not matched to a gene: 6. The germline V gene encodes CDR1 SGHTA and CDR2 FQGNSA. This CDR3 spans 14 amino acids. Here the CDR3 reads CASSFSRDRGGYTF. DNA of the CDR3: TGTGCCAGCAGCTTCTCCCGGGACAGGGGAGGCTACACCTTC. Together with reference TRBV7-2 and TRBJ1-2, the CDR3 gives the full variable domain: GAGVSQSPSNKVTEKGKDVELRCDPISGHTALYWYRQSLGQGLEFLIYFQGNSAPDKSGLPSDRFSAERTGGSVSTLTIQRTQQEDSAVYLCASSFSRDRGGYTFGSGTRLTVV.

The sample holds many counts of this clonotype. V usage is TRBV2 and J usage is TRBJ1-1, with D maybe TRBD1 (5 bases). Germline loops: CDR1 SNHLY, CDR2 FYNNEI. Trimming took off 8 bases at V and 0 bases at J, with 13 bases between the two ends. The CDR3 covers 14 residues. The CDR3 is CASARTLMNTEAFF. The CDR3 coding sequence is TGTGCCAGCGCAAGGACACTCATGAACACTGAAGCTTTCTTT.

V is TRBV5-1 and J is TRBJ1-6; D possibly corresponds to TRBD1 (5 bases). In germline, CDR1 is SGHRS, CDR2 YFSETQ. Trimming took 1 base from V and 5 from J, leaving 7 bases between them. This CDR3 is built from 14 residues. The DNA of the CDR3 is TGCGCCAGCAGCTTGTCAGGGAATAATTCACCCCTCCACTTT. Protein sequence: CASSLSGNNSPLHF. Based on the CDR3 plus reference TRBV5-1 and TRBJ1-6, the full variable domain is KAGVTQTPRYLIKTRGQQVTLSCSPISGHRSVSWYQQTPGQGLQFLFEYFSETQRNKGNFPGRFSGRQFSNSRSEMNVSTLELGDSALYLCASSLSGNNSPLHFGNGTRLTVT.

The rearrangement links TRBV6-5 to TRBJ1-5; D is ambiguous. The CDR3 has 14 residues. V was clipped by 3 bases and J by 5 bases, with 11 bases between them. Germline V gene lookup returns CDR1 MNHEY and CDR2 SVGAGI. The CDR3 bases are TGTGCCAGCAGTTATGCAAATCGAGATCAGCCCCAGCATTTT. It yields the protein CASSYANRDQPQHF.

Comment on this clonotype: A much more abundant neighbour one base away suggests this may be a read error. This chain joins TRBV12-3 or TRBV12-4 and TRBJ1-4; D uncertain. This CDR3 contains 15 residues. Trimming took off 0 bases at V and 6 bases at J, with 11 bases between the two ends. The CDR3 DNA sequence: TGTGCCAGCAGTTTAGCGTCGGGGATCCATGAAAAACTGTTTTTT. Its protein is CASSLASGIHEKLFF.

This clonotype has at least ten counts. The genes are TRBV7-6 and TRBJ2-1; no reliable D call. The CDR3 is 12 amino acids. The V gene's germline CDR1 is SGHVS and CDR2 FNYEAQ. V was pared by 1 base and J by 10 bases, with 8 bases between. The DNA for the CDR3 is TGTGCCAGCAGCTTAGGGGTCAGCGAGCAGTTCTTC. Its protein is CASSLGVSEQFF.

This clonotype was seen many times. CDR3 in DNA: TGTGCCAGCAGTTTGATGTCGAGGGTAGATACGCAGTATTTT. Its translation is CASSLMSRVDTQYF. This chain joins TRBV28 and TRBJ2-3, with a possible D match to TRBD2 (5 bases). The CDR3 extends over 14 amino acids. Germline V gives CDR1 MDHEN, CDR2 SYDVKM. V was cut by 3 bases and J by 5 bases, with 12 bases left in between. Looking up the rest from reference TRBV28 and TRBJ2-3 gives the full variable domain: DVKVTQSSRYLVKRTGEKVFLECVQDMDHENMFWYRQDPGLGLRLIYFSYDVKMKEKGDIPEGYSVSREKKERFSLILESASTNQTSMYLCASSLMSRVDTQYFGPGTRLTVL.

As regards this clonotype: Relative to the germline gene, one junction end is altered; a read error may explain this. The rearrangement joins TRBV14 to TRBJ1-5; D uncertain. The CDR3 covers 13 residues. CDR1 is SGHDN, CDR2 FVKESK, per germline. The CDR3 nucleotides read TGTGCCAGCAGCCAAGCTAGCAATCAGCCCCCGCATTTT. Translation gives CASSQASNQPPHF.

The V call is TRBV12-3 or TRBV12-4, the J call TRBJ2-1; 8 nucleotides line up with TRBD2. V was pared by 8 bases and J by 4 bases, with 10 bases of the junction left unmatched. The CDR3 sequence is 15 residues long. The CDR3 loop reads CASVEGGGGYNEQFF. The CDR3 DNA is TGTGCCAGCGTAGAAGGTGGCGGGGGGTACAATGAGCAGTTCTTC.

At least ten counts were recorded for this clonotype. This chain uses TRBV2 with TRBJ1-2; perhaps TRBD1 as D (5 bases). In germline, CDR1 is SNHLY, CDR2 FYNNEI. V lost 5 bases and J 0 bases, leaving 13 bases between the germline ends. CDR3 length: 15 amino acids. CDR3: CASSTDRAANYGYTF. The CDR3 DNA is TGTGCCAGCAGTACCGACAGAGCCGCTAACTATGGCTACACCTTC.

This clonotype was seen repeatedly, ten times or more. The chain has TRBV28 and TRBJ1-5; D remains ambiguous. The V and J ends lost 8 bases and 11 bases respectively, with 28 bases between them. Germline CDR1 and CDR2: MDHEN and SYDVKM. This CDR3 is built from 16 residues. Here the CDR3 DNA reads TGTGCCAGCGGTGGGCAGGCAATTAGCGGAATCATGGCCCAGCATTTT. Translating it yields CASGGQAISGIMAQHF.

This clonotype was picked up a small number of times. The chain carries TRBV28 and TRBJ1-6, with D possibly matching TRBD1 (6 bases). V lost 7 bases to trimming and J lost 0 bases, with 16 bases between them. Per germline, CDR1 MDHEN and CDR2 SYDVKM. The CDR3 has 17 amino acids. CDR3 in DNA: TGTGCCAGCAAAGGACGGGGGCAAAGCTCCTATAATTCACCCCTCCACTTT. Encoded protein: CASKGRGQSSYNSPLHF.

This clonotype was seen many times. The chain uses TRBV7-6 and TRBJ2-7; D may correspond to TRBD1 or TRBD2 (5 bases each). Trimming took off 5 bases at V and 3 bases at J, with 8 bases between the two ends. CDR3 size: 12 residues. Germline V gene lookup returns CDR1 SGHVS and CDR2 FNYEAQ. The chain's CDR3 is CASSGTDYEQYF. The CDR3 nucleotides read TGTGCCAGCAGCGGGACGGACTACGAGCAGTACTTC.

This chain connects TRBV15 to TRBJ1-5, with D perhaps TRBD1 (6 bases). Germline-derived CDR1 and CDR2 are LNHNV and YYDKDF (reference sequence). The CDR3 covers 15 residues. Deletions cut 1 base from V and 3 bases from J, with 10 bases between. Here the CDR3 reads CATSRGGQNNQPQHF. CDR3 nucleotides: TGTGCCACCAGCAGAGGGGGGCAGAACAATCAGCCCCAGCATTTT.

This chain joins TRBV7-2 and TRBJ2-7, with D perhaps matching TRBD2 (5 bases). The V end was cut by 7 bases, the J end by 3 bases, with 13 bases between. CDR3 size: 13 residues. Germline V gene lookup returns CDR1 SGHTA and CDR2 FQGNSA. Written as DNA, the CDR3 is TGTGCCAGCAACTCAGCGGTCATCTACGAGCAGTACTTC. Its protein is CASNSAVIYEQYF.

This clonotype was counted many times. V and J are TRBV5-1 and TRBJ2-3; 11 positions agree with TRBD2. The CDR3 runs to 18 residues. Germline assignment: CDR1 SGHRS and CDR2 YFSETQ. Losses at the gene ends were 0 bases for V and 2 bases for J; bases not matched to a gene: 8. In DNA, the CDR3 is TGCGCCAGCAGCTTGGCCGGGCTAGCGGGGGGCAACACAGATACGCAGTATTTT. It is translated as CASSLAGLAGGNTDTQYF.

Many counts were recorded for this clonotype. V gene TRBV2 combines with J gene TRBJ2-7; a weak D match, TRBD2 (5 bases). This CDR3 has 13 residues. Per the germline V gene, CDR1 is SNHLY and CDR2 is FYNNEI. V was clipped by 4 bases and J by 4 bases, with 11 bases between them. CDR3 protein: CASSGWRNYEQYF. The CDR3 DNA reads as TGTGCCAGCAGTGGTTGGAGGAATTACGAGCAGTACTTC. Complete variable domain (other parts from reference TRBV2 and TRBJ2-7): EPEVTQTPSHQVTQMGQEVILRCVPISNHLYFYWYRQILGQKVEFLVSFYNNEISEKSEIFDDQFSVERPDGSNFTLKIRSTKLEDSAMYFCASSGWRNYEQYFGPGTRLTVT.

This clonotype showed up just a few times. This chain uses TRBV18 with TRBJ2-5; 9 bases are shared with TRBD1. This CDR3 has 15 amino acids. With V trimmed by 3 bases and J by 5 bases, 7 bases remained unmatched. Germline lookup yields CDR1 KGHSH and CDR2 LQKENI. In DNA, the CDR3 is TGTGCCAGCTCACCTCCAAGCGACAGGGGGGAGACCCAGTACTTC. Protein product: CASSPPSDRGETQYF.

In its sample, this clonotype was seen a few times. This sequence joins TRBV4-1 and TRBJ2-7, with TRBD2 matching 13 bases. Germline V gene sequence: CDR1 MGHRA, CDR2 YSYEKL. CDR3 length: 18 amino acids. The V gene end was trimmed by 0 bases and the J gene end by 4 bases; junction bases not matched to a gene: 9. CDR3 protein: CASSQEVTSGGGIYEQYF. The CDR3 bases are TGCGCCAGCAGCCAAGAGGTTACTAGCGGGGGGGGTATTTACGAGCAGTACTTC.

This clonotype was seen ten or more times. V usage is TRBV28 and J usage is TRBJ1-1; no clear D. V was trimmed by 8 bases and J by 11 bases, leaving 18 bases between them. From germline, CDR1 is MDHEN and CDR2 SYDVKM. The CDR3 totals 12 residues. The chain's CDR3 is CASLDGLRDAFF. The CDR3, as DNA: TGTGCCAGCCTGGACGGCCTCCGGGATGCTTTCTTT.

This clonotype was found many times. The chain joins TRBV11-3 to TRBJ1-6; 8 bases align to TRBD1. The CDR3 is made up of 14 amino acids. The V gene's germline CDR1 is SGHNT and CDR2 YENEEA. Unmatched junction bases numbered 3, after V lost 2 bases and J lost 9 bases. CDR3 sequence (DNA): TGTGCCAGCAGCTTAAGACAGGGGACTTCACCCCTCCACTTT. Translated: CASSLRQGTSPLHF.

This clonotype was seen more than once but under ten times. This CDR3 is missing its conserved last phenylalanine or tryptophan, likely due to a read error. The rearrangement uses TRBV20-1 and TRBJ1-1, with 9 bases matching TRBD1. V dropped 0 bases and J dropped 6; count of bases not matched to a gene: 2. CDR1 is DFQATT and CDR2 is SNEGSKA in the germline V gene (reference sequence). This CDR3 has 13 residues. The CDR3 protein is CSARDTGGSEAFL. DNA of the CDR3: TGCAGTGCTAGAGATACAGGGGGCTCTGAAGCTTTCCTT.

This clonotype occurred a few times. The junction and the germline gene differ at one end; a read error may be behind it. This sequence joins TRBV20-1 and TRBJ1-1; 8 bases line up with TRBD1. Germline V gives CDR1 DFQATT, CDR2 SNEGSKA (reference sequence). The CDR3 has 15 residues. CDR3 in amino acids: CSASSRGRGDTEASF. In DNA form, the CDR3 reads TGCAGTGCTAGTTCCAGGGGGCGCGGGGACACTGAAGCTTCCTTT.

This clonotype was seen only once. The chain recombines TRBV3-1 with TRBJ2-7, with 8 positions matching TRBD1. The CDR3 runs to 17 residues. V shed 4 bases and J 4 bases; nucleotides not matched to a gene: 15. The germline V gene has CDR1 LGHDT and CDR2 YNNKEL (reference sequence). The CDR3 region is CASSPKWAGTGPYEQYF. In nucleotides, the CDR3 is TGTGCCAGCAGCCCCAAATGGGCCGGGACAGGCCCTTACGAGCAGTACTTC.

In its sample, this clonotype was seen many times. The chain recombines TRBV7-8 with TRBJ2-1; D might be TRBD1 (5 bases). The CDR3 length is 13 residues. Germline V gene sequence: CDR1 SGHVS, CDR2 FQNEAQ. V gave up 5 bases and J gave up 7 bases, with 12 bases separating them. The CDR3 spells CASSTHQGNEQFF. The CDR3 DNA follows: TGTGCCAGCAGCACCCACCAGGGTAATGAGCAGTTCTTC.

This clonotype appeared many times. This chain joins TRBV20-1 and TRBJ2-7; D tentatively fits TRBD1 or TRBD2 (5 bases each). Germline assignment: CDR1 DFQATT and CDR2 SNEGSKA (reference sequence). Trimming removed 5 bases from V and 1 base from J, with 15 bases in between. The CDR3 contains 14 residues. The CDR3 loop is CSAGRGTASYEQYF. The CDR3 DNA reads as TGCAGTGCTGGCCGAGGGACCGCATCCTACGAGCAGTACTTC.

This clonotype was found many times. The gene calls are TRBV4-2 and TRBJ2-7, with D perhaps given as TRBD1 or TRBD2 (6 bases each). Germline assignment: CDR1 LGHNA and CDR2 YNFKEQ. The germline V and J ends were trimmed by 1 base and 7 bases, with 20 bases remaining between them. The CDR3 consists of 16 residues. The CDR3: CASSQAAVTGAGEQYF. The CDR3 DNA sequence: TGTGCCAGCAGCCAAGCCGCGGTGACGGGGGCCGGGGAGCAGTACTTC.

The chain joins TRBV7-9 to TRBJ1-2; TRBD1 matches 7 bases. The CDR3 totals 14 residues. The J segment lost 4 bases and the V segment lost 1 base, leaving 3 bases of the junction unmatched. Germline values: CDR1 SEHNR, CDR2 FQNEAQ (reference sequence). The chain's CDR3 is CASSLVWDSYGYTF. Written as DNA, the CDR3 is TGTGCCAGCAGCTTAGTGTGGGACAGCTATGGCTACACCTTC.

This clonotype was seen a few times. This chain uses TRBV6-1 with TRBJ1-5, with 9 bases aligning to TRBD1. The CDR3 sequence is 14 residues long. The germline V gene has CDR1 MNHNS and CDR2 SASEGT. With V trimmed by 8 bases and J by 9 bases, 11 bases remained unmatched. CDR3 sequence reads: CASQGGQGQGPQHF. The CDR3 region has the DNA TGTGCCAGCCAGGGGGGGCAGGGACAGGGGCCCCAGCATTTT.

This clonotype was seen repeatedly, ten times or more. This sequence joins TRBV20-1 and TRBJ2-2, with unresolved D. Germline CDR1 DFQATT, CDR2 SNEGSKA (reference sequence). This CDR3 comprises 14 residues. V lost 5 bases, J lost 4 bases, and 14 bases lay in between. The DNA of the CDR3 is TGCAGTGCTGTGGTGAGCTCGCTCACCGGGGAGCTGTTTTTT. This sequence encodes CSAVVSSLTGELFF.

This clonotype turned up a few times. This chain uses TRBV3-1 with TRBJ2-1; D ambiguous. The V end lost 6 bases, the J end lost 11 bases, and 14 bases lay between the germline ends. The CDR3 has 12 residues. From germline, CDR1 is LGHDT and CDR2 YNNKEL (reference sequence). CDR3 DNA sequence: TGTGCCAGCAGTCAAACCGAAAGAAAGCAGTTCTTC. Protein sequence: CASSQTERKQFF.